This note documents a single T cell receptor beta chain sequence. As yet, its antigen is unknown. CDR1 is SEHNR and CDR2 is FQNEAQ in the germline V gene (reference sequence). Deletions cut 4 bases from V and 1 base from J, with 17 bases between. The CDR3 is made up of 17 amino acids. This record comes from a study of OX40 agonist ivuxolimab in advanced cancers. Assay: immunoSEQ multiplex PCR; the TCRdb copy retains only in-frame clones and omits some. The sample holds 70,000 to 100,000 clones, about nine tenths seen once. Study-wide findings and caveats: Clonal expansion was seen in CD4+ and CD8+ blood T cells by week 6 at 0.1 to 3.0 mg/kg.

V usage is TRBV7-9 and J usage is TRBJ2-4, with D perhaps given as TRBD1 or TRBD2 (5 bases each). This specimen was CD4+ or CD8+ T cells sorted from blood, taken in a trial of the OX40 agonist ivuxolimab. This receptor was taken from an adult with an advanced solid tumor such as melanoma, head and neck, liver or kidney cancer. The CDR3 bases are TGTGCCAGCAGCTCAAGACCCCCCGGGGCCGCCAAAAACATTCAGTACTTC. This codes for CASSSRPPGAAKNIQYF.